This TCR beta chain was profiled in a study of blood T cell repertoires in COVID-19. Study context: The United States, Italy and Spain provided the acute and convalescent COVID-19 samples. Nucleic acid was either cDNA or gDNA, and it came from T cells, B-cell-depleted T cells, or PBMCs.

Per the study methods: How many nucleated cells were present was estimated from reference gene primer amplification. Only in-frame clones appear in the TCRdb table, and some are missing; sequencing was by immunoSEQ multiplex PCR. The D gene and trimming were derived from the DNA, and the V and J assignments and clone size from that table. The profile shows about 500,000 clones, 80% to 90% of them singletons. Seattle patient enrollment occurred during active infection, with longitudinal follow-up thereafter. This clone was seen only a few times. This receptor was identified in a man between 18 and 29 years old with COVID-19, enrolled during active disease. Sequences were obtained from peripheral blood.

The CDR3 nucleotides are TGTGCCAGCAGCTCGGAGGCAGGGGGCCGGGATCAGCCCCAGCATTTT. It yields the protein CASSSEAGGRDQPQHF. This chain connects TRBV7-6 to TRBJ1-5, with TRBD1 matching over 8 bases. The CDR3 contains 16 residues. Losses at the gene ends were 4 bases for V and 5 bases for J; bases not matched to a gene: 10. The V gene's germline CDR1 is SGHVS and CDR2 FNYEAQ.